These 10 T cell receptor beta chains share one sample of origin, sequenced in a study of cytomegalovirus exposure and HLA in healthy donors. The PCR was carried out with 60 Vbeta primers and 13 Jbeta primers. Using immunoSEQ multiplex PCR, the repertoire was profiled, and TCRdb retains in-frame clones only, with some absent. In the table there are 150,000 to 200,000 clones, around 74% of which are singletons. Sequencing input: PBMCs. Receptors were obtained from a female donor in good health and CMV-seronegative.

The rearrangement links TRBV19 to TRBJ1-6, with TRBD1 matching 8 bases. The CDR3 sequence is 14 residues long. Germline V lookup: CDR1 LNHDA, CDR2 SQIVND (reference sequence). After removal of 7 bases from V and 5 bases from J, the junction contained 4 bases not matched to a gene. The chain's CDR3 is CASTPGQDNSPLHF. CDR3 nucleotides: TGTGCCAGTACTCCGGGACAGGATAATTCACCCCTCCACTTT.

The chain recombines TRBV14 with TRBJ2-5; D possibly corresponds to TRBD1 (7 bases). Germline CDR1 and CDR2: SGHDN and FVKESK. The V end lost 3 bases, the J end lost 1 base, and 12 bases lay between the germline ends. This CDR3 is 15 amino acids long. The CDR3 reads CASSQYRGGQETQYF. The CDR3 nucleotides are TGTGCCAGCAGCCAGTACAGGGGAGGCCAAGAGACCCAGTACTTC.

The chain uses TRBV4-1 and TRBJ2-2; TRBD1 aligns across 7 bases. V shed 2 bases, J shed 4 bases, and the junction held 4 bases outside the gene matches. In germline, CDR1 is MGHRA, CDR2 YSYEKL. The CDR3 sequence is 15 residues long. Here the CDR3 DNA reads TGCGCCAGCAGCCAAATAGCAGGGGGCACCGGGGAGCTGTTTTTT. Translating it yields CASSQIAGGTGELFF.

This clone came up once. The chain joins TRBV12-5 to TRBJ1-2; 8 nucleotides agree with TRBD1. The CDR3 has 15 amino acids. CDR1 is LGHNT, CDR2 FRNRAP, per germline. Trimming at V came to 4 bases and at J to 8 bases, leaving 12 bases not matched to a gene. CDR3 residues: CASGSDREGHKGYTF. In DNA, the CDR3 is TGTGCTAGTGGTTCGGACAGGGAGGGTCATAAGGGCTACACCTTC.

The chain has TRBV29-1 and TRBJ1-3, with D maybe TRBD1 (5 bases). Between the trimmed V and J ends, which lost 3 bases and 1 base, there was a span of 7 bases. This CDR3 contains 13 residues. Looked up from germline, CDR1 is SQVTM and CDR2 is ANQGSEA. Here the CDR3 reads CSVETVSGNTIYF. Here the CDR3 DNA reads TGCAGCGTTGAGACAGTTTCTGGAAACACCATATATTTT.

Only a few counts were recorded for this clone. The chain links TRBV28 to TRBJ2-6, with 8 bases identical to TRBD1. The CDR3 has 20 residues. V trimming: 4 bases; J trimming: 0 bases; junction bases outside the gene matches: 14. The germline CDR1 and CDR2 sequences are MDHEN and SYDVKM. The CDR3 region is CASSSTRLDRASSGANVLTF. The CDR3 DNA is TGTGCCAGCAGTTCCACCCGCTTGGACAGGGCTAGCTCTGGGGCCAACGTCCTGACTTTC.

This rearrangement joins TRBV10-2 to TRBJ2-7; no firm D call. Trimming pared 5 bases from V and 3 bases from J, leaving 14 bases between. The CDR3 sequence is 14 residues long. The germline V gene encodes CDR1 WSHSY and CDR2 SAAADI. CDR3 in amino acids: CASSNHGEYYEQYF. The CDR3 region has the DNA TGCGCCAGCAGTAACCACGGAGAATACTACGAGCAGTACTTC.

Remarks on this clone: The junction shows a germline mismatch at one end, possibly a read error. The chain is built from TRBV7-9 and TRBJ2-2; D remains unclear. This CDR3 has 12 residues. Germline V gives CDR1 SEHNR, CDR2 FQNEAQ (reference sequence). CDR3 nucleotide sequence: TGTTCCAGCAGCTTCGGTACCGGGGAGCTGTTTTTT. Translation gives CSSSFGTGELFF.

The rearrangement uses TRBV4-3 and TRBJ2-2, with 10 bases that match TRBD2. Germline trimming cut 3 bases from V and 0 bases from J; bases unmatched to any gene: 4. The CDR3 runs to 17 residues. Germline assignment: CDR1 LGHNA and CDR2 YSLEER. CDR3 sequence reads: CASSQGSGGPNTGELFF. The CDR3 coding sequence is TGCGCCAGCAGCCAGGGTAGCGGGGGGCCGAACACCGGGGAGCTGTTTTTT.

The chain is built from TRBV11-2 and TRBJ2-2; 8 nucleotides match TRBD2. V shed 5 bases and J 6 bases; nucleotides not matched to a gene: 5. This CDR3 contains 14 residues. The germline V gene encodes CDR1 SGHAT and CDR2 FQNNGV. The chain's CDR3 is CASSPGGGPGELFF. The CDR3 DNA sequence: TGTGCCAGCAGCCCCGGGGGGGGACCCGGGGAGCTGTTTTTT.